A single sample gave rise to the 4 T cell receptor beta chains below, sequenced in a study of blood T cells in healthy people across ages. Through a sample-barcoded 5' primer and a J-beta primer mix, a second PCR was run for roughly 7 to 12 cycles. TCRdb reprocessed the 5' RACE reads via MiXCR and lists one record per CDR3 protein. The data contain 1.5 million to 2 million distinct CDR3 sequences, about 39% of them seen just once; the ten biggest clones take up 23%. Material: blood. These receptors were collected from a human donor in good health.

In this sample, this clonotype turned up a few times. The V call is TRBV5-5, the J call TRBJ2-5; D possibly uses TRBD1 or TRBD2 (5 bases each). V was clipped by 4 bases and J by 5 bases, with 15 bases between them. CDR3 length: 14 amino acids. CDR1 and CDR2 (germline): SGHKS, YYEKEE (reference sequence). The CDR3 region is CASSRGPLGETQYF. In DNA form, the CDR3 reads TGTGCCAGCAGCCGGGGACCGCTCGGTGAGACCCAGTACTTC.

This clonotype has a handful of counts. This chain uses TRBV20-1 with TRBJ2-5; D perhaps matches TRBD2 (6 bases). V shed 1 base and J shed 1 base, with 13 bases lying between them. Germline CDR1 is DFQATT and CDR2 is SNEGSKA (reference sequence). The CDR3 runs to 15 residues. CDR3 DNA sequence: TGCAGTGCTAGAGGGCAGACTAGAATCCAAGAGACCCAGTACTTC. Encoded protein: CSARGQTRIQETQYF.

In its sample, this clonotype was seen a few times. V is TRBV4-1 and J is TRBJ2-1; the D gene is possibly TRBD2 (6 bases). This CDR3 spans 16 amino acids. V gave up 0 bases and J gave up 8 bases, with 17 bases separating them. Per the germline V gene, CDR1 is MGHRA and CDR2 is YSYEKL. For the CDR3, the DNA is TGCGCCAGCAGCCAAGAACCTCGCGGGGAGCTCGATGAGCAGTTCTTC. Translated, it gives CASSQEPRGELDEQFF.

V and J are TRBV25-1 and TRBJ1-4; D is uncertain. Trimming cost V 1 base and J 0 bases, with 18 bases left between them. Germline loops: CDR1 MGHDK, CDR2 SYGVNS. The CDR3 loop spans 19 amino acids. CDR3 bases: TGTGCCAGCAGTGAATCTACCTTAGGCAGGACGTCAACTAATGAAAAACTGTTTTTT. Translating it yields CASSESTLGRTSTNEKLFF. Filled out from reference TRBV25-1 and TRBJ1-4, the complete variable domain reads EADIYQTPRYLVIGTGKKITLECSQTMGHDKMYWYQQDPGMELHLIHYSYGVNSTEKGDLSSESTVSRIRTEHFPLTLESARPSHTSQYLCASSESTLGRTSTNEKLFFGSGTQLSVL.